These 3 T cell receptor beta chains share one sample of origin, sequenced in a study of blood T cell repertoires in COVID-19. This table comes from immunoSEQ multiplex PCR, and its TCRdb copy is limited to in-frame clones, with some not included. The sample comprises approximately 190,000 clones, approximately 84% of which are singletons, and roughly 7% rests with the top ten. The sequencing sample was made of PBMCs or T cells enriched from blood (not recorded which). The receptor set was obtained from a man in his forties or fifties who had recovered from COVID-19.

The chain combines TRBV2 with TRBJ1-2; weak D call: TRBD1 (5 bases). This CDR3 contains 13 residues. Germline V gene sequence: CDR1 SNHLY, CDR2 FYNNEI. Trimming cost V 6 bases and J 2 bases, with 10 bases left between them. The CDR3: CASRDQGNYGYTF. CDR3 in DNA: TGTGCCAGCAGAGACCAGGGAAACTATGGCTACACCTTC.

The chain combines TRBV11-2 with TRBJ1-1; 9 bases are shared with TRBD1. J gave up 11 bases and V 0 bases, and 7 bases lay outside the gene matches. This CDR3 has 14 amino acids. Germline CDR1 reads SGHAT; CDR2 reads FQNNGV. CDR3 loop: CASSLDRTGEGAFF. CDR3 nucleotide sequence: TGTGCCAGCAGCTTAGATCGGACAGGGGAAGGGGCTTTCTTT.

This rearrangement joins TRBV28 to TRBJ1-4, with 7 bases aligning to TRBD1. The CDR3 has 17 residues. Trimming took 6 bases from V and 0 from J; bases not matched to a gene: 10. Germline V gene sequence: CDR1 MDHEN, CDR2 SYDVKM. CDR3 in amino acids: CASRRTGPLTTNEKLFF. CDR3 DNA: TGTGCCAGCAGGCGGACAGGACCCCTCACAACTAATGAAAAACTGTTTTTT.